This T cell receptor beta chain was observed in a study of blood T cell repertoires in COVID-19. Study overall: Material from acute and convalescent COVID-19 was sourced from the United States, Italy and Spain. T cells, B-cell-depleted T cells, or PBMCs provided the cDNA or gDNA that served as material.

Authors' analysis steps: Amplification of reference gene primers provided the estimated nucleated cell counts. Generated by immunoSEQ multiplex PCR, the TCRdb table keeps only in-frame clones and is missing some. Clone size and V and J calls were adopted from that table, with D and trimming inferred from the DNA. The data contain about 350,000 clones, about 90% of them singletons. The TCR was taken from a woman between 18 and 29 years old who had recovered from COVID-19. The sample taken for sequencing was peripheral blood.

The CDR3 DNA is TGCAGTGCTAGTGAAGTGGCGGGAGGGAACACCGGGGAGCTGTTTTTT. Its protein product is CSASEVAGGNTGELFF. The chain joins TRBV20-1 to TRBJ2-2, with 8 bases that match TRBD2. V gave up 3 bases and J gave up 1 base; unmatched junction bases: 7. This CDR3 comprises 16 residues. From germline, CDR1 is DFQATT and CDR2 SNEGSKA (reference sequence).